This T cell receptor beta chain was recovered during a study of shared clonotypes between healthy human individuals. The CDR3 contains 13 residues. The germline V gene encodes CDR1 SQVTM and CDR2 ANQGSEA. Donors, without exception, were Caucasian adults residing in Nashville, Tennessee. Unsorted PBMC samples were amplified in replicate PCRs containing roughly 300 ng DNA, some 30,000 T cell genomes. Per the study methods: ImmunoSEQ output held junction-only sequences without quality scores, so filtering differed. Data came from immunoSEQ multiplex PCR; TCRdb stores just in-frame clones and leaves some out. V, J and clone size were drawn from that table, and D and trimming were deduced from the DNA. The sample yields around 440,000 clones, approximately 77% seen once. This clone occurred many times. Within the sample, other DNA sequences also encode this same CDR3.

The chain is built from TRBV29-1 and TRBJ2-5; the match to TRBD1 covers 8 bases. The better agreement between TRBJ2-7 and the DNA end casts doubt on the J call. The sequenced material came from PBMCs. The TCR originated in a woman in her forties in good health. Some clones in this sample may be carry-over from other donors' samples. The CDR3 DNA reads as TGCAGCGTGGCCACAGGGGGCTCCTACGAGCAGTACTTC. It specifies CSVATGGSYEQYF.